This T cell receptor beta chain comes out of a study of blood T cell repertoires in COVID-19. The length of the CDR3 is 15 residues. Trimming removed 4 bases from V and 0 bases from J; junction bases left unmatched: 7. CDR1 is SGHKS, CDR2 YYEKEE, per germline (reference sequence). Clones were read by immunoSEQ multiplex PCR, and TCRdb kept only the in-frame ones, dropping some. The data show 250,000 to 350,000 clones, roughly 90% seen once. This chain connects TRBV5-5 to TRBJ2-7; 7 bases agree with TRBD1. The source material was peripheral blood. The TCR was taken from a woman in her thirties with COVID-19, enrolled during active disease. The CDR3 sequence: CASSVNRDSSYEQYF. The CDR3 nucleotides read TGTGCCAGCAGCGTGAACCGGGACAGCTCCTACGAGCAGTACTTC.